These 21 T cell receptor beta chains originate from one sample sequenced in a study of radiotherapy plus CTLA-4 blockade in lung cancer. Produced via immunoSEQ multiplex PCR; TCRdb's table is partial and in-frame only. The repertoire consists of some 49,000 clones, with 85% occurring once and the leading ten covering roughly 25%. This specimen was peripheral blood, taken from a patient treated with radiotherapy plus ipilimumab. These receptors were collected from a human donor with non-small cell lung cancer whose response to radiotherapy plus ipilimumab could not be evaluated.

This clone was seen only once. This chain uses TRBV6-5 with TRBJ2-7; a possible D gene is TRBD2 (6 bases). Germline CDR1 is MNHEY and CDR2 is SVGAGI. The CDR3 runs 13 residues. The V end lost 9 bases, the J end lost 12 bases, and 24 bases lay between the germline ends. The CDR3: CASGAGGRNTLYF. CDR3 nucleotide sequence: TGTGCCAGTGGGGCCGGGGGACGGAACACTCTGTACTTC.

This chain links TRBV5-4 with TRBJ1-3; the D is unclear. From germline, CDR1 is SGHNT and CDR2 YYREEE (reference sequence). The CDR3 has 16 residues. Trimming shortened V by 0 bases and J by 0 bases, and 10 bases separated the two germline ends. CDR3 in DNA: TGTGCCAGCAGCTTGGCCGGGGAGGTCTCTGGAAACACCATATATTTT. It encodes CASSLAGEVSGNTIYF.

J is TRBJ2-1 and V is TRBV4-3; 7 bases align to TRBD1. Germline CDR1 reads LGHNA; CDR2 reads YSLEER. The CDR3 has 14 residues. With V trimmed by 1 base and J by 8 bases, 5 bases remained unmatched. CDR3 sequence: CASSQVGQSYEQFF. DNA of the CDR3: TGCGCCAGCAGCCAAGTGGGACAGAGCTATGAGCAGTTCTTC.

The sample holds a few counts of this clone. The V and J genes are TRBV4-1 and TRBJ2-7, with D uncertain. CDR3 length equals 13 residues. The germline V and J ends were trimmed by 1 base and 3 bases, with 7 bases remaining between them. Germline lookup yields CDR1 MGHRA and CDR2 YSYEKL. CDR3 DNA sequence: TGCGCCAGCAGCCAAGGCGTAAGCTACGAGCAGTACTTC. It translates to CASSQGVSYEQYF.

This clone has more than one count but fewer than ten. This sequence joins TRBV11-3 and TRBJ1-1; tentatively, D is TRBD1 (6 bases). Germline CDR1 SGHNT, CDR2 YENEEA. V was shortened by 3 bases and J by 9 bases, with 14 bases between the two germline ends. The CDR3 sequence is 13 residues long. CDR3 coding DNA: TGTGCCAGCAGCTTCCTCGGACAGACGAAAGCTTTCTTT. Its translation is CASSFLGQTKAFF.

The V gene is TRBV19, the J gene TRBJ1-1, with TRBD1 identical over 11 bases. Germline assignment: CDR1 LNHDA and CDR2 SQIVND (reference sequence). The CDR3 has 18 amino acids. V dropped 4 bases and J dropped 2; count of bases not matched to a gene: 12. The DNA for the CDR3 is TGTGCCAGTAGTACCGGACAGGGGGCCGGGGGAAGCAACACTGAAGCTTTCTTT. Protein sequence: CASSTGQGAGGSNTEAFF.

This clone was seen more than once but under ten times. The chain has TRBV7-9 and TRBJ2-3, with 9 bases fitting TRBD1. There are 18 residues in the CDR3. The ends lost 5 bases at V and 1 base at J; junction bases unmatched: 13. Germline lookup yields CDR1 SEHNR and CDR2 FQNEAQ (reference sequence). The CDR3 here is CASSPRRLGQGGTDTQYF. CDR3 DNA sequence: TGTGCCAGCAGCCCGAGACGGTTGGGACAGGGAGGCACAGATACGCAGTATTTT.

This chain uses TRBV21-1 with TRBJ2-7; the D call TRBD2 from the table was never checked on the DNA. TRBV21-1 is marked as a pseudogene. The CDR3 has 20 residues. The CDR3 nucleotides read TGTGCCAGCAGCAAAGCGCTGCGGGGGCCCCCCTATCGTTCTCTCTACGAGCAGTACTTC. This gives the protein CASSKALRGPPYRSLYEQYF.

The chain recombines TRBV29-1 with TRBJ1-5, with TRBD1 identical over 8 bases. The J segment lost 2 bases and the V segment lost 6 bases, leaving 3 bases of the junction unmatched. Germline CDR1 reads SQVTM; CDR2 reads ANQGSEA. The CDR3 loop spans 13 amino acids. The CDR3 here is CSVLDRGNQPQHF. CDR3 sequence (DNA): TGCAGCGTCCTGGACAGGGGCAATCAGCCCCAGCATTTT.

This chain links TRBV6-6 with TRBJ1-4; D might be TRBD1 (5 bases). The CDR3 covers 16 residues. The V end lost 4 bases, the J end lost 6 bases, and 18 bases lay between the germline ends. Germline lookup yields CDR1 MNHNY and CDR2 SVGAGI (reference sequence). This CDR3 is CASSSSWTSKDEKLFF. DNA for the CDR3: TGTGCCAGCAGTTCCTCTTGGACAAGTAAGGATGAAAAACTGTTTTTT.

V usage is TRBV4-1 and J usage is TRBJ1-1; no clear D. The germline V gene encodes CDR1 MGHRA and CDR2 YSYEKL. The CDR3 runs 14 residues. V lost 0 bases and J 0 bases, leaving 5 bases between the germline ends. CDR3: CASSQDFLNTEAFF. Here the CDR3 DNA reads TGCGCCAGCAGCCAAGACTTCCTGAACACTGAAGCTTTCTTT.

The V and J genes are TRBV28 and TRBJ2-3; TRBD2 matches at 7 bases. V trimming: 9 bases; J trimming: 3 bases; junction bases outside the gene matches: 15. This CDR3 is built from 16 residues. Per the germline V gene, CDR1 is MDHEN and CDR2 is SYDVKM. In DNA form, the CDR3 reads TGTGCCAGAGCCCAGGACGCGGGAGTCAAGACAGATACGCAGTATTTT. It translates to CARAQDAGVKTDTQYF.

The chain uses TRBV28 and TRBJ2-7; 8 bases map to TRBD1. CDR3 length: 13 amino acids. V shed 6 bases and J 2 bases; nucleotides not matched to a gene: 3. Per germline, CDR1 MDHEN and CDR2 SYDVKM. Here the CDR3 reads CASRTGGPYEQYF. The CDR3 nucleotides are TGTGCCAGCAGAACAGGGGGACCCTACGAGCAGTACTTC.

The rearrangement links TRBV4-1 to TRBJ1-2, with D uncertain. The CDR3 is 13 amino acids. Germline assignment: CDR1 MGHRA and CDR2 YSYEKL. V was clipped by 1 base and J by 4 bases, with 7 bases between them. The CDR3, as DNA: TGCGCCAGCAGCCAAGTTCTTCCCTATGGCTACACCTTC. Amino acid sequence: CASSQVLPYGYTF.

Written as DNA, the CDR3 is TGTGCCAGCAGCTCTGACAGGGCGAGCTCCTACGAGCAGTACTTC. The encoded protein is CASSSDRASSYEQYF. The gene calls are TRBV7-2 and TRBJ2-7; 7 bases line up with TRBD1. V dropped 4 bases and J dropped 0; count of bases not matched to a gene: 6. CDR1 is SGHTA and CDR2 is FQGNSA in the germline V gene. The CDR3 sequence is 15 residues long.

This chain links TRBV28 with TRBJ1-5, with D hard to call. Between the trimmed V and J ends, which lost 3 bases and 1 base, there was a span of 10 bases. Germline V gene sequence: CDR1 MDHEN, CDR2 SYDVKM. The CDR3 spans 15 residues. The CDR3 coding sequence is TGTGCCAGCAGTTTTAGATCGGGAAGCAATCAGCCCCAGCATTTT. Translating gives CASSFRSGSNQPQHF.

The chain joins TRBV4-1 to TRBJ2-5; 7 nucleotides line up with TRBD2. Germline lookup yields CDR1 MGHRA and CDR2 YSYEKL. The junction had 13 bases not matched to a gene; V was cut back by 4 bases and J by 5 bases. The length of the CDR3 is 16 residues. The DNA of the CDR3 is TGCGCCAGCAGCCGACCCCCCGGGATCGGGGGGGAGACCCAGTACTTC. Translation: CASSRPPGIGGETQYF.

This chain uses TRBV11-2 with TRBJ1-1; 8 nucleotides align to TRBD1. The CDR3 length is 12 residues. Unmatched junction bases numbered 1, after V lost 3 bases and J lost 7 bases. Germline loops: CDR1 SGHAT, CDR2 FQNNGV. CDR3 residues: CASSFGTGEAFF. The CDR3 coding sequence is TGTGCCAGCAGCTTCGGGACAGGTGAAGCTTTCTTT.

CDR3 protein: CSYAGTGGFNDGYTF. CDR3 DNA: TGCAGCTATGCCGGGACAGGGGGCTTCAATGATGGCTACACCTTC. The genes are TRBV29-1 and TRBJ1-2; 12 bases align to TRBD1. The germline CDR1 and CDR2 sequences are SQVTM and ANQGSEA. V lost 8 bases and J lost 6; bases outside the gene matches: 13. The CDR3 loop spans 15 amino acids.

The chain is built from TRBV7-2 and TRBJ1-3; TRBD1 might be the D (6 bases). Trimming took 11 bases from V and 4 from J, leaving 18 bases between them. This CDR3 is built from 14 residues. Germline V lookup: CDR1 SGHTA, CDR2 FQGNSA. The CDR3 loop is CAATQQGAGNTIYF. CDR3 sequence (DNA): TGTGCCGCGACACAACAGGGAGCGGGAAACACCATATATTTT. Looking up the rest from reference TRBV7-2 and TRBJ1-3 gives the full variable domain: GAGVSQSPSNKVTEKGKDVELRCDPISGHTALYWYRQSLGQGLEFLIYFQGNSAPDKSGLPSDRFSAERTGGSVSTLTIQRTQQEDSAVYLCAATQQGAGNTIYFGEGSWLTVV.

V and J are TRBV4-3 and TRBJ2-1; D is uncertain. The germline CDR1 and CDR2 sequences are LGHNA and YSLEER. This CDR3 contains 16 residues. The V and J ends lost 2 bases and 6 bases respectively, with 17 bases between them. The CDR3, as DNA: TGCGCCAGCAGCCAATCCAGAGTCCTCCCAGGCAATGAGCAGTTCTTC. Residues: CASSQSRVLPGNEQFF.